The following is a T cell receptor beta chain sequence with its context. A much larger clone is a single base away; this may be a read error. The CDR3 extends over 14 amino acids. The germline gives CDR1 SQVTM, CDR2 ANQGSEA. These data come from a study of blood T cells in healthy people across ages. Combining a sample-barcoded 5' primer with a J-beta primer mix, a second PCR ran for roughly 6 to 12 cycles. Carrying 12 random nucleotides, a template-switch adaptor labeled each individual cDNA molecule. A single record per CDR3 protein comes from TCRdb applying MiXCR to the 5' RACE reads. The sample has 720,000 or so distinct CDR3 sequences, 40% to 50% seen once.

Material: blood. This rearrangement joins TRBV29-1 to TRBJ2-5, with D maybe TRBD1 (6 bases). Gene TRBJ2-7 matches the end of the DNA better, so the J call may be wrong. The sequence derives from a man aged 80 or over in good health. The CDR3 loop reads CSVGTRGGIDEQYF. The CDR3, as DNA: TGCAGCGTCGGGACCAGGGGTGGGATCGACGAGCAGTACTTC.